This TCR beta chain was retrieved from a study of blood T cell repertoires in COVID-19. Whole-study context: From T cells, B-cell-depleted T cells, or PBMCs came the material, which was cDNA or gDNA.

Some clones are missing from TCRdb's copy, which holds only in-frame ones; the method was immunoSEQ multiplex PCR. The repertoire has about 260,000 clones, approximately 80% of them found once; the top ten carry around 1.9%. Looked up from germline, CDR1 is MGHDK and CDR2 is SYGVNS. The CDR3 length is 15 residues. Trimming cost V 4 bases and J 4 bases; bases outside gene matches: 2. This TCR was recovered from a woman older than 75 with acute or convalescent COVID-19. V and J are TRBV25-1 and TRBJ2-5; 14 positions agree with TRBD2. Sequencing was performed on peripheral blood. The CDR3: CASSVGLAGVETQYF. In nucleotides, the CDR3 is TGTGCCAGCAGTGTGGGACTAGCGGGGGTAGAGACCCAGTACTTC.